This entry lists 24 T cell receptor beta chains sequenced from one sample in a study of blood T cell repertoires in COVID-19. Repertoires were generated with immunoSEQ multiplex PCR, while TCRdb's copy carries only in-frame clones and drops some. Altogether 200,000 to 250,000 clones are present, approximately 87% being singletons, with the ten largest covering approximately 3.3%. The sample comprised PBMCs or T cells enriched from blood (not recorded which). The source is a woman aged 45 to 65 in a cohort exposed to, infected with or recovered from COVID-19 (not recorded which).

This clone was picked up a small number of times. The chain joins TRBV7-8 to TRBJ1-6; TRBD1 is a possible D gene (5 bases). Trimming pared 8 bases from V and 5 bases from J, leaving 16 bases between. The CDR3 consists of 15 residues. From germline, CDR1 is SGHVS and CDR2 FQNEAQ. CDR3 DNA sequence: TGTGCCAGCGGACCGGGGGGTCTGGATAATTCACCCCTCCACTTT. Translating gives CASGPGGLDNSPLHF. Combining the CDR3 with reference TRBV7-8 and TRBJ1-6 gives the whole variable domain GAGVSQSPRYKVAKRGQDVALRCDPISGHVSLFWYQQALGQGPEFLTYFQNEAQLDKSGLPSDRFFAERPEGSVSTLKIQRTQQEDSAVYLCASGPGGLDNSPLHFGNGTRLTVT.

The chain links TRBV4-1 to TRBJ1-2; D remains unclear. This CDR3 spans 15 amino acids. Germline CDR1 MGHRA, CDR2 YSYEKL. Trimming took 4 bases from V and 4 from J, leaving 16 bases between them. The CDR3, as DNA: TGCGCCAGCAGCCCAGCAGCGACTCGGGGCTATGGCTACACCTTC. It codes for CASSPAATRGYGYTF.

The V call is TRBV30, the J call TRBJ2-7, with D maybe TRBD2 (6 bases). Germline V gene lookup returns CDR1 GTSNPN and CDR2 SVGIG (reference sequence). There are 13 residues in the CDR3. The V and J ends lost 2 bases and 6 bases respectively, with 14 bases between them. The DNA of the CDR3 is TGTGCCTGGAGTCTTGGTGGGGGGAGCGAGCAGTACTTC. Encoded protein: CAWSLGGGSEQYF.

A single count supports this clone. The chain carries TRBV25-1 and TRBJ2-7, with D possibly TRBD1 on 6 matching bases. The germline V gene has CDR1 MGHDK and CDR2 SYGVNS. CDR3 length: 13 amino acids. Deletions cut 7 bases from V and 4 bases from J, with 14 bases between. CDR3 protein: CASKGELGYEQYF. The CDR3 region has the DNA TGTGCCAGCAAGGGGGAACTCGGTTACGAGCAGTACTTC.

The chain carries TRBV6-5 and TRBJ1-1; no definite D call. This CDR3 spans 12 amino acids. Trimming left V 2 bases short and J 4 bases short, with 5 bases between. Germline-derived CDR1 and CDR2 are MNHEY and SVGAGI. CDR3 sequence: CASSYSRTEAFF. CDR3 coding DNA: TGTGCCAGCAGTTACAGCCGCACTGAAGCTTTCTTT.

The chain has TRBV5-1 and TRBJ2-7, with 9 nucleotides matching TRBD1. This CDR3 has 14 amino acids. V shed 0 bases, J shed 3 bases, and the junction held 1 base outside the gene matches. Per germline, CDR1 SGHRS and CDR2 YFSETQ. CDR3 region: CASSLADRGYEQYF. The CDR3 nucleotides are TGCGCCAGCAGCTTGGCGGACAGGGGCTACGAGCAGTACTTC.

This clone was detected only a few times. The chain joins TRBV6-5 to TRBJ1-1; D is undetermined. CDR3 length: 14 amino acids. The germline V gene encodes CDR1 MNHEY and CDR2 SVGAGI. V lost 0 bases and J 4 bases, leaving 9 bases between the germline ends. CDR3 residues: CASSYSGEGTEAFF. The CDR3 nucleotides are TGTGCCAGCAGTTACTCCGGGGAAGGCACTGAAGCTTTCTTT.

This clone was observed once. In DNA, the CDR3 is TGTGCCAGTAGTACACAGGGGGCCAACGGCTACACCTTC. It yields the protein CASSTQGANGYTF. V is TRBV19 and J is TRBJ1-2; 9 nucleotides match TRBD1. The germline gives CDR1 LNHDA, CDR2 SQIVND (reference sequence). Trimming removed 4 bases from V and 8 bases from J; junction bases left unmatched: 5. The CDR3 is 13 residues long.

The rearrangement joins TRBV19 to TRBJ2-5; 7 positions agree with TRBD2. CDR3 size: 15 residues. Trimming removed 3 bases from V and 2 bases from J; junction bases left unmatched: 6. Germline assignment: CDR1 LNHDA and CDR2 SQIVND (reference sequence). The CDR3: CASSMGLAVQETQYF. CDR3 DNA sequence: TGTGCCAGTAGTATGGGTCTAGCGGTACAAGAGACCCAGTACTTC.

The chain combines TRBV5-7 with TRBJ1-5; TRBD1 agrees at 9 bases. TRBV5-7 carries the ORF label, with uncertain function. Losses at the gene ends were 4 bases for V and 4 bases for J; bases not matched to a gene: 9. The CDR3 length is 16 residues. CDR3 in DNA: TGTGCCAGCAGCCGAACCGGACAGGGGCGAAATCAGCCCCAGCATTTT. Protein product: CASSRTGQGRNQPQHF.

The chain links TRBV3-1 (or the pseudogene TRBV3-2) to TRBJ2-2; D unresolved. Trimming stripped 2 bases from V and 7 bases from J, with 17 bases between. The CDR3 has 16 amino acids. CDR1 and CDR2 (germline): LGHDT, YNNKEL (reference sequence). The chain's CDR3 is CASSQILSLLLGELFF. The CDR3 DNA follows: TGTGCCAGCAGCCAAATCCTGTCGCTACTTCTCGGGGAGCTGTTTTTT.

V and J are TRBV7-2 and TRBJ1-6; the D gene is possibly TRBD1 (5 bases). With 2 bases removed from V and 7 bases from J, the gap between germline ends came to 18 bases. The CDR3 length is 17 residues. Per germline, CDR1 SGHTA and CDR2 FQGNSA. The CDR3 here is CASSLTAGPGSNSPLHF. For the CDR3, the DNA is TGTGCCAGCAGCTTAACGGCAGGGCCCGGTTCCAATTCACCCCTCCACTTT.

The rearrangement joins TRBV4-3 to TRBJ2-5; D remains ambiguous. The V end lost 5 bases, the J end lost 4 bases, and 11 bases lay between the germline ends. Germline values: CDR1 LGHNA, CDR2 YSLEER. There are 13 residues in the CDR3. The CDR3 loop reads CASSSRPRETQYF. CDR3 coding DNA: TGCGCCAGCAGCAGCCGCCCAAGAGAGACCCAGTACTTC.

CDR3 sequence: CASSTQGARVETQYF. DNA for the CDR3: TGTGCCAGTAGTACACAGGGGGCGCGGGTAGAGACCCAGTACTTC. V gene TRBV19 combines with J gene TRBJ2-5; 9 bases are shared with TRBD1. Germline-derived CDR1 and CDR2 are LNHDA and SQIVND (reference sequence). V dropped 4 bases and J dropped 4; count of bases not matched to a gene: 7. The CDR3 runs 15 residues.

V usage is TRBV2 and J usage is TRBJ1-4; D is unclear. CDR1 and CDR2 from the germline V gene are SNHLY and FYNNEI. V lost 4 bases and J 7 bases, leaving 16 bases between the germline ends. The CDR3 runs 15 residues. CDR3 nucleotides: TGTGCCAGCAGTGGAAGACCGTCGGCGGGTGAAAAACTGTTTTTT. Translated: CASSGRPSAGEKLFF.

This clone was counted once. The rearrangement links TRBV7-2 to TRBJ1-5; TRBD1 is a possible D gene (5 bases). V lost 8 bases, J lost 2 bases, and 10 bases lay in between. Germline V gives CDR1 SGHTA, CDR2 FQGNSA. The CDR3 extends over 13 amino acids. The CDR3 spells CASQGLGNQPQHF. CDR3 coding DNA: TGTGCCAGCCAGGGCCTGGGCAATCAGCCCCAGCATTTT.

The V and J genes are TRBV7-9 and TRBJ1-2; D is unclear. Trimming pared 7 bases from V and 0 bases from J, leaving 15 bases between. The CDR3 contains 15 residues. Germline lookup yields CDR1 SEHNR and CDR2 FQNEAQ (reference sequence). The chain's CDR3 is CASTFPLAANYGYTF. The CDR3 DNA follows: TGTGCCAGCACCTTCCCATTAGCAGCTAACTATGGCTACACCTTC.

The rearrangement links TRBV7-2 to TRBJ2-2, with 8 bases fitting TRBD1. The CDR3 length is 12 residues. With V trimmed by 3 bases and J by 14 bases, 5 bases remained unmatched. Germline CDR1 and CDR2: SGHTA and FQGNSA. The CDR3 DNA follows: TGTGCCAGCAGCTTGGTACAGGGGGTACTGTTTTTT. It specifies CASSLVQGVLFF.

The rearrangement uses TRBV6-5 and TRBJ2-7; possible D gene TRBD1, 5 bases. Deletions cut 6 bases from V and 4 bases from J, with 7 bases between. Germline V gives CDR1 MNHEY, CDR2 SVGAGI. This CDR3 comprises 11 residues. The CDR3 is CASRQGYEQYF. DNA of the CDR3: TGTGCCAGCAGGCAGGGTTACGAGCAGTACTTC.

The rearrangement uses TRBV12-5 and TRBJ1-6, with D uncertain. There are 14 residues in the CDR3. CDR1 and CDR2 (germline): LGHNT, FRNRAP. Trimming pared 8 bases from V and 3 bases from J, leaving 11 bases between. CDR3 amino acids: CASSGDYYNSPLHF. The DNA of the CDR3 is TGTGCTAGTTCAGGAGACTACTATAATTCACCCCTCCACTTT.

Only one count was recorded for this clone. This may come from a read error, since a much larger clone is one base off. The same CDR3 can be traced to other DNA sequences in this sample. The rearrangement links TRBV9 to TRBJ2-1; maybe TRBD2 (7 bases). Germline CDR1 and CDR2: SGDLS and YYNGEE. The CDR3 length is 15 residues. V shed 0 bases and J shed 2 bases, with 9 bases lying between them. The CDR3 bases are TGTGCCAGCAGCGTAGGCGGGGGCACCTACAATGAGCAGTTCTTC. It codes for CASSVGGGTYNEQFF.

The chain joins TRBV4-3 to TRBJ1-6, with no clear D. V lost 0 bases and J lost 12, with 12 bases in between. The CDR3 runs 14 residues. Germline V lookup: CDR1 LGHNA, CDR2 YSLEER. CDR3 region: CASSQDGEILPLHF. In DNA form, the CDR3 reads TGCGCCAGCAGCCAAGATGGGGAGATCTTACCCCTCCACTTT.

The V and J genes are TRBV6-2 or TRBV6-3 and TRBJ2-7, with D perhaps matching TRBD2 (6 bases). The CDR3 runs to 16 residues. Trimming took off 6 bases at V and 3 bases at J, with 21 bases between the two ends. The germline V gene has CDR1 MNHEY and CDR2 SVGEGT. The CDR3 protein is CASSPLQGRRRYEQYF. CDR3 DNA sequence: TGTGCCAGCAGCCCTCTACAAGGGAGGCGCCGCTACGAGCAGTACTTC.

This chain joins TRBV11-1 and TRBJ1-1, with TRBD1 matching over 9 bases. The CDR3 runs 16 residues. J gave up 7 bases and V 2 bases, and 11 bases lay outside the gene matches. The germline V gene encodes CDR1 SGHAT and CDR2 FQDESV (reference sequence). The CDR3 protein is CASSLLLGQGTVEAFF. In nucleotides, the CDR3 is TGTGCCAGCAGCTTATTACTAGGACAGGGGACTGTTGAAGCTTTCTTT.